These 16 T cell receptor beta chains were all obtained from the same sample, sequenced in a study of T cell responses to AZD1222 COVID-19 vaccine. TCRdb's copy holds only in-frame clones and misses some; the assay was immunoSEQ multiplex PCR. Of some 200,000 clones listed, roughly 94% were seen once; the top ten hold approximately 1.5%. The sequences come from peripheral blood, collected 28 days after the second dose of the MenACWY control vaccine. The receptor set was obtained from an adult who received the MenACWY meningococcal vaccine as a control.

The chain combines TRBV5-1 with TRBJ2-3; maybe TRBD2 (6 bases). V was clipped by 4 bases and J by 0 bases, with 9 bases between them. The CDR3 spans 14 residues. Germline V gene lookup returns CDR1 SGHRS and CDR2 YFSETQ. CDR3 region: CASSPEGSTDTQYF. CDR3 nucleotides: TGCGCCAGCAGCCCGGAGGGCAGCACAGATACGCAGTATTTT.

This clone has only one observation. The chain couples TRBV5-1 to TRBJ2-3, with 10 bases lining up with TRBD2. The germline CDR1 and CDR2 sequences are SGHRS and YFSETQ. Trimming cost V 1 base and J 2 bases; bases outside gene matches: 4. The CDR3 consists of 16 residues. CDR3 amino acids: CASSLPSGGNTDTQYF. The CDR3 nucleotides read TGCGCCAGCAGCTTGCCTAGCGGGGGAAACACAGATACGCAGTATTTT. Using reference TRBV5-1 and TRBJ2-3 for the parts outside the CDR3, the full variable domain is KAGVTQTPRYLIKTRGQQVTLSCSPISGHRSVSWYQQTPGQGLQFLFEYFSETQRNKGNFPGRFSGRQFSNSRSEMNVSTLELGDSALYLCASSLPSGGNTDTQYFGPGTRLTVL.

The chain links TRBV4-2 to TRBJ2-7; unclear D gene. The V gene's germline CDR1 is LGHNA and CDR2 YNFKEQ. The ends were cut back, 5 bases at V and 4 bases at J, with 12 bases in the middle. The CDR3 extends over 13 amino acids. Here the CDR3 DNA reads TGTGCCAGCAGCGCAAGATCCTCTTACGAGCAGTACTTC. Translated, it gives CASSARSSYEQYF.

This clone was counted only a few times. This chain links TRBV19 with TRBJ1-1; D not certain. The CDR3 is made up of 13 amino acids. Germline V gives CDR1 LNHDA, CDR2 SQIVND (reference sequence). Trimming removed 4 bases at V and 5 bases at J, with 11 bases between. The CDR3 region has the DNA TGTGCCAGTAGTAGCTTTAGGAATACTGAAGCTTTCTTT. Amino acid sequence: CASSSFRNTEAFF.

V usage is TRBV12-5 and J usage is TRBJ2-1, with D maybe TRBD2 (5 bases). CDR1 is LGHNT and CDR2 is FRNRAP in the germline V gene. V lost 5 bases and J lost 10, with 15 bases in between. The CDR3 loop spans 13 amino acids. CDR3 loop: CASGLKTNGEQFF. CDR3 nucleotide sequence: TGTGCTAGTGGTCTTAAGACTAACGGAGAGCAGTTCTTC.

This chain links TRBV19 with TRBJ1-5; D is ambiguous. Looked up from germline, CDR1 is LNHDA and CDR2 is SQIVND (reference sequence). V gave up 6 bases and J gave up 3 bases, with 9 bases separating them. The length of the CDR3 is 13 residues. The CDR3 sequence is CASRFGINQPQHF. Here the CDR3 DNA reads TGTGCCAGTAGGTTCGGGATCAATCAGCCCCAGCATTTT.

As DNA, the CDR3 is TGCGCCAGCAGCCAGGGTCACAATCTCACCTACGAGCAGTACTTC. The encoded protein is CASSQGHNLTYEQYF. The chain carries TRBV4-1 and TRBJ2-7; D unresolved. Germline lookup yields CDR1 MGHRA and CDR2 YSYEKL. The CDR3 length is 15 residues. V lost 3 bases, J lost 2 bases, and 14 bases lay in between.

The J gene is TRBJ2-7, the V gene TRBV7-9; D is unresolved. With 5 bases removed from V and 2 bases from J, the gap between germline ends came to 7 bases. CDR1 and CDR2 (germline): SEHNR, FQNEAQ (reference sequence). This CDR3 is 12 amino acids long. CDR3 amino acids: CASSLNTYEQYF. DNA of the CDR3: TGTGCCAGCAGCCTGAACACCTACGAGCAGTACTTC.

The rearrangement links TRBV10-3 to TRBJ1-1, with TRBD1 as a possible D gene (5 bases). Deletions cut 10 bases from V and 1 base from J, with 16 bases between. Looked up from germline, CDR1 is ENHRY and CDR2 is SYGVKD. CDR3 size: 14 residues. In nucleotides, the CDR3 is TGTGCCACGAGGGACTCTTCATGGAACACTGAAGCTTTCTTT. Its translation is CATRDSSWNTEAFF.

The chain combines TRBV9 with TRBJ1-3; D is unclear. CDR1 and CDR2 (germline): SGDLS, YYNGEE. Trimming stripped 4 bases from V and 2 bases from J, with 13 bases between. CDR3 size: 15 residues. CDR3 coding DNA: TGTGCCAGCAGCACCGCCGTAGGGCCTGGAAACACCATATATTTT. Residues: CASSTAVGPGNTIYF.

The chain links TRBV19 to TRBJ2-4, with no clear D. This CDR3 contains 18 residues. Trimming took 0 bases from V and 0 from J, leaving 15 bases between them. Germline assignment: CDR1 LNHDA and CDR2 SQIVND (reference sequence). The chain's CDR3 is CASSIEIGRKLAKNIQYF. CDR3 DNA sequence: TGTGCCAGTAGTATAGAGATAGGACGGAAGCTAGCCAAAAACATTCAGTACTTC.

The chain recombines TRBV5-4 with TRBJ2-2; the D is unclear. Germline assignment: CDR1 SGHNT and CDR2 YYREEE (reference sequence). With 0 bases removed from V and 2 bases from J, the gap between germline ends came to 8 bases. This CDR3 has 15 residues. The DNA for the CDR3 is TGTGCCAGCAGCTTGGTGGGGTCTAACACCGGGGAGCTGTTTTTT. This encodes CASSLVGSNTGELFF.

This clone has a handful of counts. This rearrangement joins TRBV6-1 to TRBJ2-3; 8 bases match TRBD2. CDR1 and CDR2 (germline): MNHNS, SASEGT. The V segment lost 0 bases and the J segment 10 bases; nucleotides outside the gene matches: 3. The CDR3 runs 13 residues. The CDR3 DNA is TGTGCCAGCAGTGAAGCCCGGGGGGGTTCGCAGTATTTT. The encoded protein is CASSEARGGSQYF.

This sequence joins TRBV2 and TRBJ1-2; maybe TRBD1 (5 bases). Trimming took 11 bases from V and 6 from J, leaving 19 bases between them. CDR3 length equals 13 residues. Germline V lookup: CDR1 SNHLY, CDR2 FYNNEI. The CDR3 loop is CADKFGRVDGYTF. The CDR3 DNA reads as TGTGCCGATAAATTTGGCAGGGTGGATGGCTACACCTTC. Full variable domain (missing parts from reference TRBV2 and TRBJ1-2): EPEVTQTPSHQVTQMGQEVILRCVPISNHLYFYWYRQILGQKVEFLVSFYNNEISEKSEIFDDQFSVERPDGSNFTLKIRSTKLEDSAMYFCADKFGRVDGYTFGSGTRLTVV.

The rearrangement joins TRBV6-1 to TRBJ2-1; 9 bases align to TRBD1. CDR1 MNHNS and CDR2 SASEGT come from the germline V gene. The length of the CDR3 is 15 residues. The V segment lost 2 bases and the J segment 3 bases; nucleotides outside the gene matches: 2. CDR3 loop: CASSERTGDYNEQFF. The CDR3 DNA follows: TGTGCCAGCAGTGAACGGACAGGGGACTACAATGAGCAGTTCTTC.

The gene calls are TRBV15 and TRBJ2-7; D might be TRBD2 (6 bases). The CDR3 has 14 amino acids. Germline V gene sequence: CDR1 LNHNV, CDR2 YYDKDF (reference sequence). V lost 0 bases, J lost 3 bases, and 9 bases lay in between. The CDR3 reads CATSRDSGSYEQYF. CDR3 nucleotide sequence: TGTGCCACCAGCAGAGATTCCGGGAGCTACGAGCAGTACTTC.